This is a list of T cell receptor beta chains from one sample in a study of siplizumab effects on memory and regulatory T cells. Here immunoSEQ multiplex PCR was the method, and the copy in TCRdb shows in-frame clones only, minus some. The table records some 100,000 clones, 92% of them present only once. Sequenced: Tregs sorted from blood. The receptors stem from a human donor in good health. Both conserved end residues are part of each CDR3. D genes are given only for firm matches. Expanded clones get a size class; other rows say once, few or many, or leave the size out.

size,D,J,V,CDR3,DNA
NA,NA,TRBJ1-5,TRBV19,CASSRTVNQPQHF,TGTGCCAGTAGTAGGACAGTTAATCAGCCCCAGCATTTT
NA,NA,TRBJ2-2,TRBV2,CASQRGIWGRTNTGELFF,TGTGCCAGCCAGCGTGGGATCTGGGGGCGGACGAACACCGGGGAGCTGTTTTTT
once,TRBD1,TRBJ2-5,TRBV29-1,CSVTGAEGGTQYF,TGCAGCGTGACAGGGGCGGAGGGGGGGACCCAGTACTTC
once,NA,TRBJ2-5,TRBV6-5,CASSFTGLAGAETQYF,TGTGCCAGCAGTTTTACAGGGCTAGCCGGTGCGGAGACCCAGTACTTC
NA,TRBD2,TRBJ2-1,TRBV5-1,CASSSGTSRDNEQFF,TGCGCCAGCAGCTCCGGGACTAGCAGGGACAATGAGCAGTTCTTC
NA,TRBD2,TRBJ2-5,TRBV27,CASSSYPGLERETQYF,TGTGCCAGCAGTTCCTATCCGGGACTAGAGCGAGAGACCCAGTACTTC
NA,NA,TRBJ2-6,TRBV11-2,CASSVRRAGANVLTF,TGTGCCAGCAGCGTCAGACGGGCGGGGGCCAACGTCCTGACTTTC
NA,NA,TRBJ2-7,TRBV20-1,CSASNRWEQYF,TGCAGTGCTTCGAATAGGTGGGAGCAGTACTTC
NA,NA,TRBJ2-7,TRBV15,CATSRVQENRNEQYF,TGTGCCACCAGCAGGGTTCAGGAAAACAGGAACGAGCAGTACTTC
NA,TRBD1,TRBJ1-4,TRBV28,CASSPMNRGLEKLFF,TGTGCCAGCAGTCCAATGAACAGGGGGCTTGAAAAACTGTTTTTT
NA,NA,TRBJ2-3,TRBV5-1,CASSFGGAFTDTQYF,TGCGCCAGCAGCTTTGGGGGGGCTTTCACAGATACGCAGTATTTT
NA,NA,TRBJ1-5,TRBV30,CAWSGSGNQPQHF,TGTGCCTGGAGTGGAAGCGGAAATCAGCCCCAGCATTTT
NA,NA,TRBJ2-7,TRBV10-1,CASSGRGGTYEQYF,TGCGCCAGCAGTGGACGGGGCGGTACCTACGAGCAGTACTTC
NA,NA,TRBJ1-5,TRBV29-1,CSVRDSNQPQHF,TGCAGCGTTAGGGATAGCAATCAGCCCCAGCATTTT
NA,NA,TRBJ2-1,TRBV9,CASSLRPGGNEQFF,TGTGCCAGCAGCCTCCGACCCGGTGGCAATGAGCAGTTCTTC
NA,NA,TRBJ1-5,TRBV19,CASSKGVGNQPQHF,TGTGCCAGTAGTAAAGGGGTAGGCAATCAGCCCCAGCATTTT
NA,TRBD2,TRBJ2-5,TRBV19,CATTKGTSGQETQYF,TGTGCCACCACAAAGGGGACTAGCGGACAAGAGACCCAGTACTTC
NA,TRBD1,TRBJ2-5,TRBV5-6,CASSFTGGGETQYF,TGTGCCAGCAGCTTTACAGGGGGCGGCGAGACCCAGTACTTC
NA,TRBD2,TRBJ2-7,TRBV27,CASSSYSGGSYEQYF,TGTGCCAGCAGCTCTTATAGCGGGGGCTCCTACGAGCAGTACTTC
NA,NA,TRBJ2-3,TRBV14,CASSLTDTQYF,TGTGCCAGCAGCCTCACAGATACGCAGTATTTT
NA,NA,TRBJ2-3,TRBV5-1,CASSLISGRGSTDTQYF,TGCGCCAGCAGCTTGATATCGGGCCGGGGAAGCACAGATACGCAGTATTTT
once,TRBD1,TRBJ1-4,TRBV5-6,CASSFYTGANEKLFF,TGTGCCAGCAGCTTCTACACAGGGGCTAATGAAAAACTGTTTTTT
NA,TRBD1,TRBJ1-4,TRBV2,CASRSGDRGGKLFF,TGTGCCAGCAGGAGCGGGGACAGGGGTGGAAAACTGTTTTTT
NA,TRBD2,TRBJ2-7,TRBV27,CASSRLLAGLDEQYF,TGTGCCAGCAGTCGGCTACTAGCGGGATTAGACGAGCAGTACTTC
NA,NA,TRBJ2-1,TRBV18,CASSLVSGGSYNEQFF,TGTGCCAGCTCACTCGTTAGCGGTGGCTCCTACAATGAGCAGTTCTTC
NA,TRBD2,TRBJ2-7,TRBV5-1,CASSLTSGLAGRNEQYF,TGCGCCAGCAGCCTCACCAGCGGGCTAGCGGGCCGAAACGAGCAGTACTTC
NA,NA,TRBJ2-7,TRBV7-9,CASSPTDYLEQYF,TGTGCCAGCAGCCCGACGGACTACCTGGAGCAGTACTTC
NA,TRBD1,TRBJ1-2,TRBV29-1,CSVERGTATFGYTF,TGCAGCGTTGAACGGGGGACAGCTACATTTGGCTACACCTTC
NA,NA,TRBJ2-7,TRBV18,CASSPMSYEQYF,TGTGCCAGCTCACCCATGTCCTACGAGCAGTACTTC
once,NA,TRBJ2-1,TRBV2,CASSARPYNEQFF,TGTGCCAGCAGTGCGCGTCCATACAATGAGCAGTTCTTC
NA,NA,TRBJ2-1,TRBV6-1,CASSVRQPSYNEQFF,TGTGCCAGCAGTGTAAGACAGCCCTCCTACAATGAGCAGTTCTTC
NA,NA,TRBJ2-2,TRBV13,CASSARPGVYTGELFF,TGTGCCAGCAGCGCCAGACCGGGAGTTTATACCGGGGAGCTGTTTTTT
NA,TRBD1,TRBJ1-5,TRBV6-5,CASSLGQGDNQPQHF,TGTGCCAGCAGTTTAGGACAGGGGGACAATCAGCCCCAGCATTTT
NA,NA,TRBJ1-1,TRBV19,CASSIPRGDLLNTEAFF,TGTGCCAGTAGTATCCCCAGGGGCGATCTCCTAAACACTGAAGCTTTCTTT
NA,NA,TRBJ1-6,TRBV2,CASCPGKNSPLHF,TGTGCCAGCTGTCCAGGGAAGAATTCACCCCTCCACTTT
once,NA,TRBJ2-5,TRBV5-1,CASSSTGNQETQYF,TGCGCCAGCAGCTCCACAGGGAACCAAGAGACCCAGTACTTC
NA,TRBD1,TRBJ2-2,TRBV6-6,CASRPDRASTGELFF,TGTGCCAGCAGACCAGACAGGGCTTCAACCGGGGAGCTGTTTTTT
NA,NA,TRBJ2-2,TRBV7-8,CASSLVRLPWGELFF,TGTGCCAGCAGCTTAGTACGACTGCCCTGGGGGGAGCTGTTTTTT
once,TRBD1,TRBJ1-4,TRBV28,CASSRRGPANEKLFF,TGTGCCAGCAGTAGAAGGGGGCCGGCTAATGAAAAACTGTTTTTT
NA,NA,TRBJ1-2,TRBV21-1,CASSKGGRGGYTF,TGTGCCAGCAGCAAAGGGGGCAGGGGAGGCTACACCTTC
NA,TRBD2,TRBJ2-3,TRBV30,CAWSWRGLAGPDTQYF,TGTGCCTGGAGCTGGAGGGGGCTAGCGGGACCAGATACGCAGTATTTT
NA,NA,TRBJ1-3,TRBV2,CASSERGNTIYF,TGTGCCAGCAGTGAACGGGGAAACACCATATATTTT
NA,NA,TRBJ2-5,TRBV2,CASRVQTQETQYF,TGTGCCAGCAGAGTACAAACCCAAGAGACCCAGTACTTC
medium-sized,TRBD1,TRBJ1-2,TRBV2,CASSELQGGGYTF,TGTGCCAGCAGTGAGCTCCAGGGGGGTGGCTACACCTTC
few,NA,TRBJ1-2,TRBV4-2,CASSQGNRASDGYTF,TGTGCCAGCAGCCAAGGCAACAGGGCGTCTGATGGCTACACCTTC
NA,TRBD2,TRBJ2-7,TRBV5-5,CASTKLAETYEQYF,TGTGCCAGCACCAAACTAGCGGAGACCTACGAGCAGTACTTC
once,NA,TRBJ1-5,TRBV21-1,CASKMRRDNQPQHF,TGTGCCAGCAAAATGAGAAGGGACAATCAGCCCCAGCATTTT
NA,NA,TRBJ2-2,TRBV5-1,CASSLHRKNTGELFF,TGCGCCAGCAGCTTGCACAGAAAGAACACCGGGGAGCTGTTTTTT
NA,TRBD1,TRBJ2-4,TRBV2,CASSGGGGNIQYF,TGTGCCAGCAGTGGAGGGGGCGGAAACATTCAGTACTTC
NA,TRBD2,TRBJ2-3,TRBV10-1,CASSETAGVLDTQYF,TGCGCCAGCAGTGAGACGGCGGGAGTCCTAGATACGCAGTATTTT
once,TRBD2,TRBJ2-7,TRBV5-5,CASSFRLAGGYEQYF,TGTGCCAGCAGCTTTCGTCTAGCGGGAGGCTACGAGCAGTACTTC
once,NA,TRBJ2-2,TRBV5-1,CASSATGELFF,TGCGCCAGCAGTGCCACCGGGGAGCTGTTTTTT
NA,NA,TRBJ2-3,TRBV28,CASQGQAGIADTQYF,TGTGCCAGCCAAGGACAAGCGGGTATAGCAGATACGCAGTATTTT